One TCR beta chain is described in this entry. Its specificity is unknown. The protocol was immunoSEQ multiplex PCR, while the TCRdb copy is restricted to in-frame clones and leaves out a portion. The table has about 110,000 clones, approximately 92% seen once. The entry originates in a study of T cell responses to AZD1222 COVID-19 vaccine. Broader study findings: Nearly half of spike-specific TCRs reportedly target unmutated variant regions. Donors were chiefly white British, with a greater number of females, and clonal diversity was perhaps underestimated.

The germline V and J ends were trimmed by 1 base and 11 bases, with 13 bases remaining between them. Germline-derived CDR1 and CDR2 are LGHDT and YNNKEL (reference sequence). This CDR3 has 13 amino acids. The source material was peripheral blood, sampled 28 days after the second AZD1222 dose. This chain joins TRBV3-1 (or the pseudogene TRBV3-2) and TRBJ2-3; no reliable D call. This TCR derives from an adult who received the AZD1222 COVID-19 vaccine. The CDR3 nucleotides are TGTGCCAGCAGCCAAGGAGAGAGCTCGCGGCAGTATTTT. Translated, it gives CASSQGESSRQYF.